A single sample gave rise to the 27 T cell receptor beta chains below, sequenced in a study of shared clonotypes between healthy human individuals. Clones were read by immunoSEQ multiplex PCR, and TCRdb kept only the in-frame ones, dropping some. The sample consists of 2.3 million or so clones, just over 90% of them appearing once. Sequencing was performed on naive CD4+ T cells from PBMCs. The subset: CD45RA+ positively selected. These receptors came from a man aged 18 to 30 in good health. Some clones in this sample may be carry-over from other donors' samples.

The chain uses TRBV28 and TRBJ2-1; tentative D call: TRBD1 (6 bases). Germline assignment: CDR1 MDHEN and CDR2 SYDVKM. This CDR3 comprises 14 residues. The ends were cut back, 7 bases at V and 8 bases at J, with 18 bases in the middle. The CDR3, as DNA: TGTGCCAGCATCTCACAGGGCTTTAGCGATGAGCAGTTCTTC. Protein: CASISQGFSDEQFF.

The rearrangement joins TRBV5-1 to TRBJ1-1, with a tentative D call TRBD1 (5 bases). The CDR3 is 13 amino acids. CDR1 is SGHRS and CDR2 is YFSETQ in the germline V gene. V was clipped by 3 bases and J by 1 base, with 7 bases between them. The CDR3 region is CASSWGRNTEAFF. The CDR3 DNA is TGCGCCAGCAGCTGGGGCAGGAACACTGAAGCTTTCTTT. The variable domain in full, completed from reference TRBV5-1 and TRBJ1-1, reads KAGVTQTPRYLIKTRGQQVTLSCSPISGHRSVSWYQQTPGQGLQFLFEYFSETQRNKGNFPGRFSGRQFSNSRSEMNVSTLELGDSALYLCASSWGRNTEAFFGQGTRLTVV.

About this clone itself: In the same sample, other DNA sequences code for this CDR3. The rearrangement links TRBV29-1 to TRBJ2-7; possible D gene TRBD2, 6 bases. V lost 4 bases and J 2 bases, leaving 12 bases between the germline ends. The length of the CDR3 is 13 residues. CDR1 is SQVTM and CDR2 is ANQGSEA in the germline V gene. For the CDR3, the DNA is TGCAGCGTTGCCCCGGGAGCCCCCTACGAGCAGTACTTC. Amino acid sequence: CSVAPGAPYEQYF.

This clone occurred a few times. The V gene is TRBV28, the J gene TRBJ1-2, with 7 bases fitting TRBD1. The junction had 12 bases not matched to a gene; V was cut back by 6 bases and J by 8 bases. The CDR3 length is 14 residues. The germline V gene has CDR1 MDHEN and CDR2 SYDVKM. CDR3 region: CASSYPKGGKGYTF. CDR3 coding DNA: TGTGCCAGCAGCTACCCGAAAGGGGGCAAAGGCTACACCTTC.

The CDR3 DNA follows: TGCGCCAGCAGCCAAGACGGCTACTCTGGAAACACCATATATTTT. Its translation: CASSQDGYSGNTIYF. V is TRBV4-3 and J is TRBJ1-3; D call uncertain. Between the trimmed V and J ends, which lost 0 bases and 0 bases, there was a span of 6 bases. Germline assignment: CDR1 LGHNA and CDR2 YSLEER. The CDR3 length is 15 residues.

V and J are TRBV4-2 and TRBJ2-7; TRBD2 might be the D (6 bases). Germline V gene lookup returns CDR1 LGHNA and CDR2 YNFKEQ. The CDR3 runs 15 residues. Between the trimmed V and J ends, which lost 0 bases and 0 bases, there was a span of 9 bases. The CDR3 DNA reads as TGTGCCAGCAGCCAAGACCCGACTAGCTCCTACGAGCAGTACTTC. Protein: CASSQDPTSSYEQYF.

CDR3 sequence (DNA): TGTGCCAGCAGGGGGGAGGAGCGCTACGAGCAGTACTTC. This gives the protein CASRGEERYEQYF. The rearrangement joins TRBV25-1 to TRBJ2-7; D is possibly TRBD2 (6 bases). There are 13 residues in the CDR3. Trimming removed 6 bases at V and 3 bases at J, with 12 bases between. The germline gives CDR1 MGHDK, CDR2 SYGVNS.

J is TRBJ2-7 and V is TRBV7-2, with 9 bases identical to TRBD2. Germline V gene data show CDR1 as SGHTA and CDR2 as FQGNSA. There are 17 residues in the CDR3. V was pared by 0 bases and J by 0 bases, with 6 bases of the junction left unmatched. The CDR3 here is CASSLAASGIASYEQYF. CDR3 sequence (DNA): TGTGCCAGCAGCTTAGCAGCTAGCGGGATCGCCTCCTACGAGCAGTACTTC.

The V call is TRBV13, the J call TRBJ2-2; 11 bases fit TRBD2. In germline, CDR1 is PRHDT, CDR2 FYEKMQ (reference sequence). This CDR3 contains 16 residues. V lost 5 bases to trimming and J lost 2 bases; unmatched junction nucleotides: 4. CDR3 nucleotides: TGTGCCAGCAGCCCTAGCGGGAGGACCAACACCGGGGAGCTGTTTTTT. Translation: CASSPSGRTNTGELFF.

The CDR3 DNA is TGTGCCAGCTCAACAGGGGCAGCGGGCTATGGCTACACCTTC. Protein: CASSTGAAGYGYTF. The chain combines TRBV18 with TRBJ1-2; 7 bases agree with TRBD1. CDR3 length equals 14 residues. V lost 5 bases, J lost 4 bases, and 7 bases stayed unmatched. Germline values: CDR1 KGHSH, CDR2 LQKENI.

Here the CDR3 DNA reads TGTGCCTGGGCGACAGGGCAATCTGAAGCTTTCTTT. The encoded protein is CAWATGQSEAFF. The rearrangement links TRBV30 to TRBJ1-1; 7 bases align to TRBD1. Germline CDR1 and CDR2: GTSNPN and SVGIG (reference sequence). V lost 5 bases to trimming and J lost 6 bases; unmatched junction nucleotides: 6. The CDR3 is 12 amino acids.

This sequence joins TRBV5-1 and TRBJ2-1; 10 bases are shared with TRBD2. Per the germline V gene, CDR1 is SGHRS and CDR2 is YFSETQ. Unmatched junction bases numbered 4, after V lost 4 bases and J lost 0 bases. There are 16 residues in the CDR3. This CDR3 is CASSTTSGDSYNEQFF. The CDR3 DNA sequence: TGCGCCAGCAGCACAACTAGCGGGGACTCCTACAATGAGCAGTTCTTC.

The chain carries TRBV6-5 and TRBJ1-3; D uncertain. Germline V gives CDR1 MNHEY, CDR2 SVGAGI. This CDR3 has 15 amino acids. Trimming stripped 2 bases from V and 11 bases from J, with 19 bases between. The CDR3 DNA sequence: TGTGCCAGCAGTTACGACGTAGTTCTACGGTCACCCATATATTTT. The encoded protein is CASSYDVVLRSPIYF.

This sequence joins TRBV7-8 and TRBJ1-5; D may be TRBD1 (6 bases). CDR1 and CDR2 (germline): SGHVS, FQNEAQ. The CDR3 totals 16 residues. The V gene lost 4 bases and the J gene lost 1 base, with 14 bases spanning the gap. The CDR3 loop is CASSSRTVRSNQPQHF. The CDR3 nucleotides are TGTGCCAGCAGCTCTCGGACAGTGCGGAGCAATCAGCCCCAGCATTTT.

The chain joins TRBV19 to TRBJ2-5, with D perhaps matching TRBD2 (5 bases). The length of the CDR3 is 15 residues. V lost 4 bases to trimming and J lost 1 base, with 13 bases between them. Germline CDR1 and CDR2: LNHDA and SQIVND (reference sequence). CDR3 region: CASSNPPAGQETQYF. As DNA, the CDR3 is TGTGCCAGTAGTAACCCCCCCGCGGGCCAAGAGACCCAGTACTTC.

The chain uses TRBV7-3 and TRBJ2-7, with D possibly TRBD1 on 6 matching bases. V lost 5 bases and J lost 1, with 15 bases in between. From germline, CDR1 is SGHTA and CDR2 FQGTGA. This CDR3 is 15 amino acids long. CDR3 region: CASSPQGQGSYEQYF. The CDR3 DNA sequence: TGTGCCAGCAGCCCTCAGGGGCAGGGTTCCTACGAGCAGTACTTC.

The chain has TRBV15 and TRBJ1-3; D remains ambiguous. This CDR3 spans 17 amino acids. Trimming removed 2 bases at V and 2 bases at J, with 16 bases between. The germline V gene encodes CDR1 LNHNV and CDR2 YYDKDF (reference sequence). CDR3 in amino acids: CATSRSRLTGTGNTIYF. The DNA for the CDR3 is TGTGCCACCAGCAGATCACGGCTAACGGGGACTGGAAACACCATATATTTT.

This clone occurred once. This chain joins TRBV28 and TRBJ1-5, with D possibly being TRBD1 (6 bases). Per germline, CDR1 MDHEN and CDR2 SYDVKM. This CDR3 is 16 amino acids long. The V gene lost 7 bases and the J gene lost 1 base, with 17 bases spanning the gap. The CDR3 is CASTTRLGQSNQPQHF. The CDR3 bases are TGTGCCAGCACCACACGGCTGGGACAAAGCAATCAGCCCCAGCATTTT.

The chain couples TRBV18 to TRBJ2-3, with D perhaps matching TRBD1 or TRBD2 (5 bases each). CDR1 and CDR2 from the germline V gene are KGHSH and LQKENI. Trimming cost V 3 bases and J 4 bases, with 11 bases left between them. The CDR3 loop spans 14 amino acids. The CDR3 coding sequence is TGTGCCAGCTCACCGGGGACCCCAGCAGATACGCAGTATTTT. Its translation is CASSPGTPADTQYF.

The gene calls are TRBV30 and TRBJ2-2, with a possible D match to TRBD2 (5 bases). From germline, CDR1 is GTSNPN and CDR2 SVGIG (reference sequence). The CDR3 has 14 amino acids. Trimming left V 2 bases short and J 0 bases short, with 7 bases between. The CDR3 nucleotides read TGTGCCTGGAGTAACGGGGCGAACACCGGGGAGCTGTTTTTT. Translating it yields CAWSNGANTGELFF.

This chain uses TRBV19 with TRBJ1-5; the match to TRBD1 covers 7 bases. The CDR3 is 15 residues long. V shed 6 bases and J 3 bases; nucleotides not matched to a gene: 8. Germline V gene lookup returns CDR1 LNHDA and CDR2 SQIVND (reference sequence). DNA for the CDR3: TGTGCCAGTAGGATCCGGGACAGCTACAATCAGCCCCAGCATTTT. It translates to CASRIRDSYNQPQHF.

CDR3 residues: CASSPTPRETQYF. Written as DNA, the CDR3 is TGCGCCAGCAGTCCGACCCCTAGGGAGACCCAGTACTTC. The chain employs TRBV5-1 and TRBJ2-5; unclear D gene. Germline loops: CDR1 SGHRS, CDR2 YFSETQ. V was cut by 5 bases and J by 5 bases, with 13 bases left in between. The CDR3 consists of 13 residues.

The J gene is TRBJ2-1, the V gene TRBV19; D possibly matches TRBD1 or TRBD2 (6 bases each). V was trimmed by 5 bases and J by 0 bases, leaving 17 bases between them. This CDR3 spans 17 amino acids. Germline CDR1 and CDR2: LNHDA and SQIVND (reference sequence). Here the CDR3 reads CASSPRGVLFSYNEQFF. Here the CDR3 DNA reads TGTGCCAGTAGTCCAAGGGGGGTCCTATTCTCCTACAATGAGCAGTTCTTC.

V and J are TRBV5-1 and TRBJ2-4; weak D call: TRBD2 (6 bases). V lost 0 bases to trimming and J lost 3 bases, with 10 bases between them. The CDR3 has 15 amino acids. Germline V gene data show CDR1 as SGHRS and CDR2 as YFSETQ. The CDR3 coding sequence is TGCGCCAGCAGCTTGGATTCCGGGGGCAAAAACATTCAGTACTTC. It translates to CASSLDSGGKNIQYF.

The chain links TRBV10-3 to TRBJ1-1, with D possibly TRBD1 on 6 matching bases. CDR1 ENHRY and CDR2 SYGVKD come from the germline V gene. This CDR3 has 12 amino acids. The V and J ends lost 0 bases and 11 bases respectively, with 10 bases between them. The CDR3 nucleotides are TGTGCCATCAGTGAGTCGGGGGCAGGGGCTTTCTTT. Protein product: CAISESGAGAFF.

The chain employs TRBV5-1 and TRBJ1-2, with TRBD1 identical over 7 bases. There are 15 residues in the CDR3. CDR1 and CDR2 from the germline V gene are SGHRS and YFSETQ. Trimming took 1 base from V and 6 from J; bases not matched to a gene: 9. The CDR3 here is CASSLSGTASHGYTF. CDR3 nucleotides: TGCGCCAGCAGCTTGTCAGGGACAGCCAGTCATGGCTACACCTTC.

The J gene is TRBJ2-7, the V gene TRBV6-1, with 8 bases fitting TRBD1. Germline assignment: CDR1 MNHNS and CDR2 SASEGT. This CDR3 region has 16 residues. The J segment lost 5 bases and the V segment lost 4 bases, leaving 13 bases of the junction unmatched. The CDR3 coding sequence is TGTGCCAGCAGTGGCCGGAGGGGGACAGGTCTTAACGAGCAGTACTTC. It translates to CASSGRRGTGLNEQYF.